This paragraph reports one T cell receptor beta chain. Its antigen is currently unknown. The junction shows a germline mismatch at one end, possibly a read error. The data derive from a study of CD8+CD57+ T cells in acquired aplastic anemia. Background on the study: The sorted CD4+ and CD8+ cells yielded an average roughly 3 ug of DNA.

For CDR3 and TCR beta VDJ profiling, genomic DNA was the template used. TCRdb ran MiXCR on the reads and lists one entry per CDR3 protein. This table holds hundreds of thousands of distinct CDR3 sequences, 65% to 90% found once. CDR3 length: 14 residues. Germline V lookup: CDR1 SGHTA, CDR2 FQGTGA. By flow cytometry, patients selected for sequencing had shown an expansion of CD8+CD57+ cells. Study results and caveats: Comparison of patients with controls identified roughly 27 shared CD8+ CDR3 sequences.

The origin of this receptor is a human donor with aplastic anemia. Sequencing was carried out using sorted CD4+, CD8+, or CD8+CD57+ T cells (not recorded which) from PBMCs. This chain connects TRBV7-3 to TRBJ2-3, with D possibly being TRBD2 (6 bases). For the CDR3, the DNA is TGTGCCAGCAGCAGCGACGGGGGAGATCATACGAGCAGTTTT. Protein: CASSSDGGDHTSSF.